The 23 T cell receptor beta chains below were found in one sample sequenced in a study of shared clonotypes between healthy human individuals. TCRdb's table, derived via immunoSEQ multiplex PCR, lists solely in-frame clones and lacks some. The sample consists of 1.4 million to 1.5 million clones, roughly 96% of them appearing once. Sample: naive CD4+ T cells sorted from blood. The subset here: CD45RA+ positively selected. The receptor source for this set is a man aged 30 to 45 in good health.

The J gene is TRBJ2-1, the V gene TRBV27; 12 nucleotides match TRBD2. V trimming: 3 bases; J trimming: 3 bases; junction bases outside the gene matches: 3. This CDR3 has 16 residues. Germline V lookup: CDR1 MNHEY, CDR2 SMNVEV (reference sequence). The CDR3 DNA sequence: TGTGCCAGCAGTTTCCTGACTAGCGGGAGCTACAATGAGCAGTTCTTC. Protein sequence: CASSFLTSGSYNEQFF.

The V and J genes are TRBV7-2 and TRBJ2-5; D gene uncertain. Trimming cost V 4 bases and J 2 bases, with 11 bases left between them. Germline V lookup: CDR1 SGHTA, CDR2 FQGNSA. The CDR3 sequence is 14 residues long. Here the CDR3 DNA reads TGTGCCAGCAGCTCGTATGGGCGGCAAGAGACCCAGTACTTC. Residues: CASSSYGRQETQYF. Full variable domain (outside the CDR3, taken from reference TRBV7-2 and TRBJ2-5): GAGVSQSPSNKVTEKGKDVELRCDPISGHTALYWYRQSLGQGLEFLIYFQGNSAPDKSGLPSDRFSAERTGGSVSTLTIQRTQQEDSAVYLCASSSYGRQETQYFGPGTRLLVL.

This sequence joins TRBV28 and TRBJ2-2, with 10 positions matching TRBD2. Germline loops: CDR1 MDHEN, CDR2 SYDVKM. This CDR3 is 17 amino acids long. V lost 4 bases to trimming and J lost 5 bases; unmatched junction nucleotides: 10. CDR3 nucleotide sequence: TGTGCCAGCAGTTCACATCCCGGACTAGCGGTGACCGGGGAGCTGTTTTTT. Translated: CASSSHPGLAVTGELFF. Full variable domain (rest looked up from reference TRBV28 and TRBJ2-2): DVKVTQSSRYLVKRTGEKVFLECVQDMDHENMFWYRQDPGLGLRLIYFSYDVKMKEKGDIPEGYSVSREKKERFSLILESASTNQTSMYLCASSSHPGLAVTGELFFGEGSRLTVL.

This clone was observed a single time. This chain links TRBV10-3 with TRBJ2-3; the match to TRBD2 covers 7 bases. CDR1 is ENHRY, CDR2 SYGVKD, per germline. The V segment lost 6 bases and the J segment 3 bases; nucleotides outside the gene matches: 6. The CDR3 is made up of 14 amino acids. CDR3 amino acids: CAIRPAGWTDTQYF. The CDR3 DNA follows: TGTGCCATCAGACCAGCGGGGTGGACAGATACGCAGTATTTT.

The J gene is TRBJ1-2, the V gene TRBV4-2, with D possibly matching TRBD1 (6 bases). Trimming pared 5 bases from V and 6 bases from J, leaving 16 bases between. The germline V gene encodes CDR1 LGHNA and CDR2 YNFKEQ. This CDR3 is 14 amino acids long. The CDR3 reads CASSDVGGFDGYTF. The DNA of the CDR3 is TGTGCCAGCAGCGATGTAGGGGGTTTTGATGGCTACACCTTC.

The chain combines TRBV5-1 with TRBJ2-7, with 8 nucleotides matching TRBD1. CDR1 is SGHRS and CDR2 is YFSETQ in the germline V gene. J was trimmed by 2 bases and V by 0 bases; bases with no gene match: 10. The CDR3 runs to 17 residues. CDR3 sequence (DNA): TGCGCCAGCAGCTTGGGGAGAAACCGGGACAGGCCCTACGAGCAGTACTTC. Residues: CASSLGRNRDRPYEQYF.

The gene calls are TRBV11-2 and TRBJ1-2; TRBD1 agrees at 8 bases. V was pared by 4 bases and J by 4 bases, with 8 bases of the junction left unmatched. The germline V gene has CDR1 SGHAT and CDR2 FQNNGV. The CDR3 runs 15 residues. For the CDR3, the DNA is TGTGCCAGCAGCTCAAGCGACAGGGGAGGCTATGGCTACACCTTC. Protein sequence: CASSSSDRGGYGYTF.

V gene TRBV5-1 combines with J gene TRBJ2-7; TRBD1 might be the D (5 bases). Germline CDR1 and CDR2: SGHRS and YFSETQ. The ends were cut back, 1 base at V and 3 bases at J, with 11 bases in the middle. The CDR3 loop spans 14 amino acids. For the CDR3, the DNA is TGCGCCAGCAGCTTGAAGGGGCCAAACTACGAGCAGTACTTC. It specifies CASSLKGPNYEQYF.

The chain couples TRBV29-1 to TRBJ2-1; D is possibly TRBD1 or TRBD2 (6 bases each). Germline V gives CDR1 SQVTM, CDR2 ANQGSEA. The CDR3 covers 16 residues. V was cut by 3 bases and J by 0 bases, with 15 bases left in between. CDR3 sequence reads: CSVDSGAAGSYNEQFF. For the CDR3, the DNA is TGCAGCGTTGATTCGGGGGCGGCGGGCTCCTACAATGAGCAGTTCTTC.

The V gene is TRBV5-8, the J gene TRBJ1-2, with D possibly being TRBD1 (5 bases). This CDR3 spans 15 amino acids. CDR1 is SGHTS, CDR2 YDEGEE, per germline. Trimming took off 2 bases at V and 2 bases at J, with 13 bases between the two ends. The CDR3 is CASSFGPGQNYGYTF. Written as DNA, the CDR3 is TGTGCCAGCAGCTTTGGCCCGGGGCAGAACTATGGCTACACCTTC.

This chain's CDR3 is CASSSVKQGFAKNEQYF. The CDR3 nucleotides read TGTGCCAGCAGCTCGGTCAAACAGGGGTTCGCGAAGAACGAGCAGTACTTC. The chain carries TRBV11-2 and TRBJ2-7, with TRBD1 matching over 7 bases. The CDR3 covers 17 residues. Germline assignment: CDR1 SGHAT and CDR2 FQNNGV. J was trimmed by 5 bases and V by 4 bases; bases with no gene match: 17.

The rearrangement joins TRBV15 to TRBJ2-2; D ambiguous. The CDR3 extends over 15 amino acids. Trimming shortened V by 8 bases and J by 4 bases, and 17 bases separated the two germline ends. Per germline, CDR1 LNHNV and CDR2 YYDKDF (reference sequence). The CDR3 nucleotides are TGTGCCACCGGAAAGACACGGACCACCACCGGGGAGCTGTTTTTT. Amino acids: CATGKTRTTTGELFF.

The chain recombines TRBV11-2 with TRBJ2-7; 8 bases align to TRBD2. V was pared by 5 bases and J by 2 bases, with 14 bases of the junction left unmatched. CDR3 length equals 17 residues. The V gene's germline CDR1 is SGHAT and CDR2 FQNNGV. CDR3 DNA sequence: TGTGCCAGCAGCCTTCCGCCCGCCGGACTAGCTACCTACGAGCAGTACTTC. Its translation is CASSLPPAGLATYEQYF.

This chain uses TRBV5-4 with TRBJ2-1, with 16 bases aligning to TRBD2. This CDR3 contains 20 residues. Trimming removed 1 base from V and 0 bases from J; junction bases left unmatched: 7. CDR1 and CDR2 (germline): SGHNT, YYREEE (reference sequence). The CDR3 spells CASSLQGTSGRASSYNEQFF. The CDR3 DNA reads as TGTGCCAGCAGCTTGCAAGGGACTAGCGGGAGGGCCTCCTCCTACAATGAGCAGTTCTTC. Looking up the rest from reference TRBV5-4 and TRBJ2-1 gives the full variable domain: ETGVTQSPTHLIKTRGQQVTLRCSSQSGHNTVSWYQQALGQGPQFIFQYYREEENGRGNFPPRFSGLQFPNYSSELNVNALELDDSALYLCASSLQGTSGRASSYNEQFFGPGTRLTVL.

The sample holds one count of this clone. The chain couples TRBV11-2 to TRBJ2-7; TRBD1 agrees at 10 bases. Germline V gives CDR1 SGHAT, CDR2 FQNNGV. The V and J ends lost 5 bases and 6 bases, in that order; junction bases with no gene match: 13. The CDR3 covers 16 residues. In nucleotides, the CDR3 is TGTGCCAGCAGCCCAGGTTGGGACAGGGGATCGGGCGAGCAGTACTTC. As protein: CASSPGWDRGSGEQYF.

The genes are TRBV4-1 and TRBJ1-2; the match to TRBD1 covers 9 bases. Trimming took 3 bases from V and 4 from J; bases not matched to a gene: 6. This CDR3 is 15 amino acids long. CDR1 and CDR2 (germline): MGHRA, YSYEKL. Here the CDR3 reads CASSHPTGGGYGYTF. The CDR3 DNA reads TGCGCCAGCAGCCACCCCACAGGGGGCGGCTATGGCTACACCTTC.

Concerning this clone: The sample has other DNA sequences that encode this CDR3 too. This sequence joins TRBV11-3 and TRBJ2-2; D call uncertain. Trimming stripped 5 bases from V and 5 bases from J, with 6 bases between. The CDR3 covers 12 residues. Germline loops: CDR1 SGHNT, CDR2 YENEEA. This CDR3 reads CASSTGTGELFF. The DNA of the CDR3 is TGTGCCAGCAGCACCGGTACCGGGGAGCTGTTTTTT.

The chain recombines TRBV4-2 with TRBJ2-7; the D gene is possibly TRBD2 (7 bases). V lost 5 bases and J 2 bases, leaving 16 bases between the germline ends. Germline CDR1 and CDR2: LGHNA and YNFKEQ. The CDR3 totals 15 residues. CDR3 sequence reads: CASSSQGGAAYEQYF. The CDR3 region has the DNA TGTGCCAGCAGCTCGCAAGGGGGGGCGGCCTACGAGCAGTACTTC.

This clone was counted a few times. The same CDR3 can be traced to other DNA sequences in this sample. The chain has TRBV7-9 and TRBJ2-3; D is perhaps TRBD1 or TRBD2 (5 bases each). Deletions cut 1 base from V and 0 bases from J, with 5 bases between. Germline assignment: CDR1 SEHNR and CDR2 FQNEAQ (reference sequence). The CDR3 contains 14 residues. The CDR3 DNA is TGTGCCAGCAGCTTAGGGGACAGCACAGATACGCAGTATTTT. It encodes CASSLGDSTDTQYF.

This clone is a singleton in its sample. Distinct nucleotide sequences in the sample also encode this CDR3. The rearrangement joins TRBV18 to TRBJ2-7, with no clear D. Germline CDR1 reads KGHSH; CDR2 reads LQKENI. CDR3 size: 12 residues. Trimming cost V 3 bases and J 2 bases, with 5 bases left between them. The CDR3 here is CASSPQAYEQYF. CDR3 nucleotides: TGTGCCAGCTCACCCCAAGCCTACGAGCAGTACTTC.

V usage is TRBV28 and J usage is TRBJ1-5; D is unclear. This CDR3 region has 13 residues. The V end lost 5 bases, the J end lost 7 bases, and 12 bases lay between the germline ends. CDR1 MDHEN and CDR2 SYDVKM come from the germline V gene. CDR3 residues: CASSIAVAQPQHF. The DNA for the CDR3 is TGTGCCAGCAGTATAGCCGTCGCCCAGCCCCAGCATTTT.

The chain joins TRBV11-2 to TRBJ2-5; perhaps TRBD1 as D (6 bases). V was shortened by 5 bases and J by 4 bases, with 11 bases between the two germline ends. The germline V gene encodes CDR1 SGHAT and CDR2 FQNNGV. This CDR3 has 13 residues. The CDR3 DNA reads TGTGCCAGCAGCATGGGACATCGAGAGACCCAGTACTTC. It codes for CASSMGHRETQYF.

As for this clone: Other DNA sequences in the sample encode the same CDR3. The CDR3 coding sequence is TGCGCCAGCAGCTTAGGGACAGCACAAGAGACCCAGTACTTC. This gives the protein CASSLGTAQETQYF. The chain carries TRBV5-1 and TRBJ2-5, with 7 bases fitting TRBD1. From germline, CDR1 is SGHRS and CDR2 YFSETQ. The junction had 3 bases not matched to a gene; V was cut back by 2 bases and J by 2 bases. CDR3 size: 14 residues.